The entry below describes one T cell receptor beta chain. The sample belongs to a study of CD8 T cells in Susac syndrome. The germline gives CDR1 GTSNPN, CDR2 SVGIG (reference sequence). This CDR3 is 16 amino acids long. J gave up 3 bases and V 4 bases, and 10 bases lay outside the gene matches. Random hexamers primed reverse transcription of about 0.45 to 1 ug RNA. Multiplex PCR with immunoSEQ amplified the TCR beta CDR3 across 54 Vbeta and 13 Jbeta. MiXCR, run by TCRdb on the immunoSEQ multiplex PCR reads, gives a single entry per CDR3 protein. This table has 200,000 to 250,000 distinct CDR3 sequences, 92% appearing once. Treatment-naive patients with stable or active relapsing-remitting disease served as multiple sclerosis controls.

This chain links TRBV30 with TRBJ2-3, with 10 bases identical to TRBD2. The clonotype comes from a human donor with multiple sclerosis. The source material was CD8+ T cells from PBMCs. The CDR3 here is CAWMVERGGTTDTQYF. The CDR3, as DNA: TGTGCCTGGATGGTGGAGCGGGGGGGAACAACAGATACGCAGTATTTT.